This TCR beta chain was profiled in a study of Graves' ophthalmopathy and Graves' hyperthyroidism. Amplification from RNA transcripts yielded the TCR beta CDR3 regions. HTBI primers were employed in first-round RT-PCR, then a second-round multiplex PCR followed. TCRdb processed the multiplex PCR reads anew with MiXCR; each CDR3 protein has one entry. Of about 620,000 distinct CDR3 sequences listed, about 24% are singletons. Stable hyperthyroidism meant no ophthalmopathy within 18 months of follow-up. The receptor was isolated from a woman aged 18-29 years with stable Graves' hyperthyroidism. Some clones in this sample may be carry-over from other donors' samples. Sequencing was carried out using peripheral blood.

The DNA for the CDR3 is TGCAGCGTTGCCGGGGGGTATAGGGATACGCAGTATTTT. Amino acids: CSVAGGYRDTQYF. The chain carries TRBV29-1 and TRBJ2-3; 7 nucleotides align to TRBD2. V dropped 4 bases and J dropped 6; count of bases not matched to a gene: 7. CDR3 length: 13 amino acids. Germline V lookup: CDR1 SQVTM, CDR2 ANQGSEA.